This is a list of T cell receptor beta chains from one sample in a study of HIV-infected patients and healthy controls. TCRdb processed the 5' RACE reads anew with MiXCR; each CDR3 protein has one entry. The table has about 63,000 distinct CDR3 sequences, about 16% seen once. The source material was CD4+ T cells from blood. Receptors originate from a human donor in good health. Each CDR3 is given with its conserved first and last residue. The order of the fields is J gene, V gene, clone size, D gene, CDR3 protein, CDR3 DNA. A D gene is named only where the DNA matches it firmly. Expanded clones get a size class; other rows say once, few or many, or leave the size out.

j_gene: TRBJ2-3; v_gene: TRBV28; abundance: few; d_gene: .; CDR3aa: CASSSGVSDTQYF; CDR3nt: TGTGCCAGCAGTTCGGGGGTTTCAGATACGCAGTATTTT
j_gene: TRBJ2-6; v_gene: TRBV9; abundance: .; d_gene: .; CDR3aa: CASSDQTESRSGANVLTF; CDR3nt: TGTGCCAGCAGCGATCAGACAGAAAGTCGCTCTGGGGCCAACGTCCTGACTTTC
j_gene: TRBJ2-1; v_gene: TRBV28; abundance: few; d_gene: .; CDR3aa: CASGIRGLKYNEQFF; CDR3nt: TGTGCCAGCGGGATCCGGGGACTCAAATACAATGAGCAGTTCTTC
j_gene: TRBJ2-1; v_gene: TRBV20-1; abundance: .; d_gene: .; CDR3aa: CSARAVLRVLKPNEQFF; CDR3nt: TGCAGTGCTAGAGCGGTATTAAGGGTCTTGAAACCTAATGAGCAGTTCTTC
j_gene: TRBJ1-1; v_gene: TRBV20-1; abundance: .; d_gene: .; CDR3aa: CSARDQNRVGTEAFF; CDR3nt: TGCAGTGCTAGAGATCAGAACAGGGTAGGGACTGAAGCTTTCTTT
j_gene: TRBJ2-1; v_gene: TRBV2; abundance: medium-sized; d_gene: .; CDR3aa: CASQFDSSYNEQFF; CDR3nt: TGTGCCAGCCAGTTCGATAGCTCCTACAATGAGCAGTTCTTC
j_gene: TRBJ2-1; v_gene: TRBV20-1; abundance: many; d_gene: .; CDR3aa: CSARGPSNYNEQFF; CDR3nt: TGCAGTGCTAGAGGCCCTAGTAACTACAATGAGCAGTTCTTC
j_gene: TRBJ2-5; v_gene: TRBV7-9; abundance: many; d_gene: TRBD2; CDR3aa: CASSSRNSGGAFKETQYF; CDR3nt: TGTGCCAGCAGCTCCCGTAATAGCGGGGGGGCCTTTAAAGAGACCCAGTACTTC
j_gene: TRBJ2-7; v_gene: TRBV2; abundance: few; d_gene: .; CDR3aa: CASSEVRVWVEF; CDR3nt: TGTGCCAGCAGTGAAGTAAGGGTTTGGGTGGAATTC
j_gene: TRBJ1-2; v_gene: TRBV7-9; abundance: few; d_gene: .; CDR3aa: CAQPSGQYGYTF; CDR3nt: TGTGCCCAGCCGAGTGGACAATATGGCTACACCTTC
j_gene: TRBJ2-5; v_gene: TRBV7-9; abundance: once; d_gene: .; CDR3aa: CASSLTPDQETQYF; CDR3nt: TGTGCCAGCAGCTTAACGCCAGACCAAGAGACCCAGTACTTC
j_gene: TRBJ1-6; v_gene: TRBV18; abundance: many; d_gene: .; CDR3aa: CASSSGQRDNSPLHF; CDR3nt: TGTGCCAGCTCATCAGGACAGCGGGATAATTCACCCCTCCACTTT
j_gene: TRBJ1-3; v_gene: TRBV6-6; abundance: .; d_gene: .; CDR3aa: CASTRRGDDTIYF; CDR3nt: TGTGCCAGCACCAGAAGGGGAGACGACACCATATATTTT
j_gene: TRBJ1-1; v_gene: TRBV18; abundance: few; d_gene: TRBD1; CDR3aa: CASSPAQGEMAEAFF; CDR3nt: TGTGCCAGCTCACCGGCACAGGGGGAGATGGCTGAAGCTTTCTTT
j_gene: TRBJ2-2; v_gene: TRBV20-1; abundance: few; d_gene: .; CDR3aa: CSANRVSGGELFF; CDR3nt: TGCAGTGCGAACAGGGTATCTGGCGGGGAGCTGTTTTTT
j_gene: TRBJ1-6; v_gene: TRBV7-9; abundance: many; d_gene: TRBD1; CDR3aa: CASSPRQGEGSPLHF; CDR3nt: TGTGCCAGCAGCCCCCGACAGGGAGAAGGGTCACCCCTCCACTTT
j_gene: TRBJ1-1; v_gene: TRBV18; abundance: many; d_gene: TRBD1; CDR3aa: CASSWDSYTEAFF; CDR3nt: TGTGCCAGCTCATGGGACAGCTACACTGAAGCTTTCTTT
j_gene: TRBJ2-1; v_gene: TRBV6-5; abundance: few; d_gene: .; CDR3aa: CASSLARGHEQFF; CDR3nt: TGTGCCAGCAGTTTAGCCCGCGGCCATGAGCAGTTCTTC
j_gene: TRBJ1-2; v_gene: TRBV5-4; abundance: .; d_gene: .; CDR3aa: CASSSDPGGYGYTF; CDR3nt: TGTGCCAGCAGTTCGGATCCCGGAGGCTATGGCTACACCTTC
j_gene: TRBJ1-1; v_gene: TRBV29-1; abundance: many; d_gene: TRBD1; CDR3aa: CSAAGQGYTEAFF; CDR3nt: TGCAGCGCCGCGGGACAGGGATACACTGAAGCTTTCTTT
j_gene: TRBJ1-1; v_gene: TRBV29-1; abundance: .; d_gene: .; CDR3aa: CSVERTDEAFF; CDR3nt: TGCAGCGTTGAACGGACAGATGAAGCTTTCTTT
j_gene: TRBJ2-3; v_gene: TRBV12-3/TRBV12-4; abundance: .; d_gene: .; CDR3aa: CASSLLTTGTDTQYF; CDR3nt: TGTGCCAGCAGTCTTCTAACGACTGGCACAGATACGCAGTATTTT
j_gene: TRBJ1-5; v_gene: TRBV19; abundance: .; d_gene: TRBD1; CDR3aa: CASNDRGNSNQPQHF; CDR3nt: TGTGCCAGTAACGACAGGGGGAATAGCAATCAGCCCCAGCATTTT
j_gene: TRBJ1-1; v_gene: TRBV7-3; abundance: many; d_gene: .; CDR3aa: CASSPGRNTEAFF; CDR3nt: TGTGCCAGCAGCCCAGGACGCAACACTGAAGCTTTCTTT
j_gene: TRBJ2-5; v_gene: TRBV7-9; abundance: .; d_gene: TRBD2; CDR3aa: CASSWTSGGLETQYF; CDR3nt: TGTGCCAGCAGCTGGACTAGCGGGGGGTTGGAGACCCAGTACTTC
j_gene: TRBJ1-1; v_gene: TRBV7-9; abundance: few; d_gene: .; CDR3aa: CASSFREGTEAFF; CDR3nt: TGTGCCAGCAGCTTCAGGGAAGGCACTGAAGCTTTCTTT
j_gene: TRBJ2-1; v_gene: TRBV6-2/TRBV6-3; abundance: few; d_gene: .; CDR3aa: CASRQRRLARNEQFF; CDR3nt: TGTGCCAGCAGGCAACGCCGCCTAGCGCGGAATGAGCAGTTCTTC
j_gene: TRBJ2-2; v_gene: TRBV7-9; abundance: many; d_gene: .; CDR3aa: CASSLKSMNTGELFF; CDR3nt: TGTGCCAGCAGCTTAAAGTCCATGAACACCGGGGAGCTGTTTTTT
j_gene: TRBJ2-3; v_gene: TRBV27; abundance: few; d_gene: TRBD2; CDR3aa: CASSFRTSGIKKTDTQYF; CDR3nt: TGTGCCAGCAGTTTTAGGACTAGCGGGATAAAGAAGACAGATACGCAGTATTTT
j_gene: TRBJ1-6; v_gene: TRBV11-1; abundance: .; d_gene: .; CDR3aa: CASSFGSYNSPLHF; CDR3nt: TGTGCCAGCAGCTTCGGCTCCTATAATTCACCCCTCCACTTT
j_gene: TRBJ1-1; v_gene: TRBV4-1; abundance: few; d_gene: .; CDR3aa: CASSRMGGSVEAFF; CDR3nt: TGCGCCAGCAGCCGAATGGGGGGGTCTGTTGAAGCTTTCTTT
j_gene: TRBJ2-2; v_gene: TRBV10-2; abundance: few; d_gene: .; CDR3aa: CASSEKGIGELFF; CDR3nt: TGCGCCAGCAGCGAAAAGGGGATCGGGGAGCTGTTTTTT
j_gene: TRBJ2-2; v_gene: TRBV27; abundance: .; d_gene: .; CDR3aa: CASSLPQASNTGELFF; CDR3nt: TGTGCCAGCAGTTTACCTCAGGCTTCGAACACCGGGGAGCTGTTTTTT
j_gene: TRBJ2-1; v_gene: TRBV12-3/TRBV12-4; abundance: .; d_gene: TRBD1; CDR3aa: CASSRQGPYNEQFF; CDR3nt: TGTGCCAGCAGTAGACAGGGACCCTACAATGAGCAGTTCTTC
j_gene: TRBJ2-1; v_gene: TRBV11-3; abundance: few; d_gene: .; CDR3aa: CASSPRDDEQFF; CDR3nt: TGTGCCAGCAGCCCCAGGGACGATGAGCAGTTCTTC
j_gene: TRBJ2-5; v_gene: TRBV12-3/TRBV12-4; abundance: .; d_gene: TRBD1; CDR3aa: CASSGRTGSYVETQYF; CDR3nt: TGTGCCAGCAGTGGGAGGACAGGGAGTTACGTGGAGACCCAGTACTTC
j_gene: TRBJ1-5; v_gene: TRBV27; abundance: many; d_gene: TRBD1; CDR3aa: CASSFTGANQPQHF; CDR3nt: TGTGCCAGCAGTTTCACAGGGGCGAATCAGCCCCAGCATTTT
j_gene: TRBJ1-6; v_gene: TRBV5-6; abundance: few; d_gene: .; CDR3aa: CASSFQALTGSPLHF; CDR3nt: TGTGCCAGCAGCTTTCAGGCCCTAACCGGTTCACCCCTCCACTTT
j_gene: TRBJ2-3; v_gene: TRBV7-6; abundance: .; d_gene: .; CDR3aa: CASSFRWTDRSTDTQYF; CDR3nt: TGTGCCAGCAGCTTTCGCTGGACGGACCGAAGCACAGATACGCAGTATTTT
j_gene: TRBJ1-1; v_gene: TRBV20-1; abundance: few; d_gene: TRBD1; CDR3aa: CSATTGNSEAFF; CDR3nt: TGCAGTGCAACGACAGGGAATTCTGAAGCTTTCTTT
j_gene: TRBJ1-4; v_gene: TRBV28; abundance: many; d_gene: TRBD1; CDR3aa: CASSLPGQGNEKLFF; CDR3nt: TGTGCCAGCAGCCTACCGGGACAGGGAAATGAAAAACTGTTTTTT
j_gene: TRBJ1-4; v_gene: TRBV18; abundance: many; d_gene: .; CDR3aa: CASSPLTDSREKLFF; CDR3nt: TGTGCCAGCTCACCACTTACTGACAGCCGTGAAAAACTGTTTTTT
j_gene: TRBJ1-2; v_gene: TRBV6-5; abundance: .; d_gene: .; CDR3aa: CASGPRDGYTF; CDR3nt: TGTGCCAGCGGTCCCCGGGATGGCTACACCTTC
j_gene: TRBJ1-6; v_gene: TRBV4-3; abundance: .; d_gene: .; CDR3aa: CASSQDPGLRSPSSYNSPLHF; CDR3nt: TGCGCCAGCAGCCAAGATCCGGGGTTGAGATCCCCGAGTTCCTATAATTCACCCCTCCACTTT
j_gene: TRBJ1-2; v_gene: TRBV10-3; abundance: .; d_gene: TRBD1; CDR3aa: CAITGTGEGYTF; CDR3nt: TGTGCCATCACTGGGACAGGGGAAGGCTACACCTTC
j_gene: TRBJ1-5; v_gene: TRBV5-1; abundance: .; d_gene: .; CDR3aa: CASSSGWDQPQHF; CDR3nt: TGCGCCAGCAGCTCTGGGTGGGACCAGCCCCAGCATTTT
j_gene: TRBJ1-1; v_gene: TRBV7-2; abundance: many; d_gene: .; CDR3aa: CASSSTALMNTEAFF; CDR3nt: TGTGCCAGCAGCTCGACAGCACTTATGAACACTGAAGCTTTCTTT
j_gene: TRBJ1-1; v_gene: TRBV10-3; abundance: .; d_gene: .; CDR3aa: CAIRRAPAPEAFF; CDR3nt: TGTGCCATCAGACGAGCTCCGGCCCCTGAAGCTTTCTTT
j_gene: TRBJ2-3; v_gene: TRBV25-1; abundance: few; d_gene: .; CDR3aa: CASSEGRLLTDTQYF; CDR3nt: TGTGCCAGCAGTGAGGGTCGACTGCTCACAGATACGCAGTATTTT
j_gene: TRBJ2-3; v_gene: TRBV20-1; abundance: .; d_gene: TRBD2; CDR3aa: CSAPAGTDTQYF; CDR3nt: TGCAGTGCTCCAGCGGGAACAGATACGCAGTATTTT
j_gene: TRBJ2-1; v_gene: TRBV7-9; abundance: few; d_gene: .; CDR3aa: CASSLGQGNNNEQFF; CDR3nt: TGTGCCAGCAGCTTAGGCCAGGGGAACAACAATGAGCAGTTCTTC
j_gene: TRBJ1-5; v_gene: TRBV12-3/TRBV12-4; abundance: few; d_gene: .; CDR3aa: CASSFRQPGDQPQHF; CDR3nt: TGTGCCAGCAGTTTCAGACAGCCAGGGGATCAGCCCCAGCATTTT
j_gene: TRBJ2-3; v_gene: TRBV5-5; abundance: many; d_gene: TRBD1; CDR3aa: CASSLNTGADTQYF; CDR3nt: TGTGCCAGCAGCTTGAACACAGGGGCAGATACGCAGTATTTT
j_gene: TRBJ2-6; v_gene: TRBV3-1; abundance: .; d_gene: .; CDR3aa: CASSPGPPGFSGANVLTF; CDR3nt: TGTGCCAGCAGCCCTGGGCCTCCGGGGTTTTCTGGGGCCAACGTCCTGACTTTC